A selection of T cell receptor beta chains follows, all from one sample in a study of Ad26.COV2.S vaccination and SARS-CoV-2 variants. TCRdb's copy holds only in-frame clones and misses some; the assay was immunoSEQ multiplex PCR. The sample includes 180,000 or so clones, around nine tenths of them seen just once. Sequencing was performed on peripheral blood, taken after recovery from COVID-19. Receptor source: a human donor who had recovered from COVID-19. CDR3s include the opening cysteine and the closing phenylalanine or tryptophan. Fields, in order: CDR3 length, V gene, D gene, J gene, CDR3 DNA, CDR3 protein. D genes are given only for firm matches.

length: 13; V: TRBV2; D: .; J: TRBJ1-6; DNA: TGTGCCAGCAGTGATTCCCCCAACAAGCCCCTCCACTTT; CDR3: CASSDSPNKPLHF
length: 14; V: TRBV11-3; D: .; J: TRBJ2-5; DNA: TGTGCCAGCAGTTTTGGGGACCATCGGGAGACCCAGTACTTC; CDR3: CASSFGDHRETQYF
length: 13; V: TRBV7-3; D: .; J: TRBJ2-4; DNA: TGTGCCAGCAGCAGGGCGAAGAATGACATTCAGTACTTC; CDR3: CASSRAKNDIQYF
length: 12; V: TRBV2; D: .; J: TRBJ2-7; DNA: TGTGCCACTAGGACCCTATCCTACGAGCAGTACTTC; CDR3: CATRTLSYEQYF
length: 17; V: TRBV27; D: TRBD2; J: TRBJ2-7; DNA: TGTGCCAGCAGTTTAGGACTAGCGGGGGCTTCCTCCTACGAGCAGTACTTC; CDR3: CASSLGLAGASSYEQYF
length: 15; V: TRBV7-9; D: .; J: TRBJ1-6; DNA: TGTGCCACCACGGACGAGGCGCATCGTAATTCACCCCTCCACTTT; CDR3: CATTDEAHRNSPLHF
length: 16; V: TRBV5-1; D: TRBD1; J: TRBJ2-7; DNA: TGCGCCAGCAGCGGGGACAGGGGCGGAAGCTCCTACGAGCAGTACTTC; CDR3: CASSGDRGGSSYEQYF
length: 13; V: TRBV6-5; D: .; J: TRBJ1-1; DNA: TGTGCCAGCAGTCTTAAGTGGAACACTGAAGCTTTCTTT; CDR3: CASSLKWNTEAFF
length: 11; V: TRBV5-1; D: .; J: TRBJ1-1; DNA: TGCGCCAGCAGCTTGAAAGGGGAAGCTTTCTTT; CDR3: CASSLKGEAFF
length: 13; V: TRBV6-2/TRBV6-3; D: .; J: TRBJ2-7; DNA: TGTGCCAGCAGTTACGGGTGGCCCTACGAGCAGTACTTC; CDR3: CASSYGWPYEQYF
length: 13; V: TRBV5-1; D: TRBD2; J: TRBJ2-1; DNA: TGCGCCAGCAGTACCGGGACTAAGGATGAGCAGTTCTTC; CDR3: CASSTGTKDEQFF
length: 17; V: TRBV7-7; D: .; J: TRBJ2-5; DNA: TGTGCCAGCAGCTTAAGCCCCGGGACCGCCGGGCAATTTACCCAGTACTTC; CDR3: CASSLSPGTAGQFTQYF
length: 15; V: TRBV5-4; D: TRBD1; J: TRBJ1-6; DNA: TGTGCCAGCAGCTCGGAACAGGGGGCGTATTCACCCCTCCACTTT; CDR3: CASSSEQGAYSPLHF
length: 16; V: TRBV5-5; D: .; J: TRBJ2-7; DNA: TGTGCCAGCAGCGATGCAATCTTCGGGGGCCTCTACGAGCAGTACTTC; CDR3: CASSDAIFGGLYEQYF
length: 15; V: TRBV5-6; D: .; J: TRBJ1-4; DNA: TGTGCCAGCAGCTTGGTTGGAGGTAGGGGTGAAAAACTGTTTTTT; CDR3: CASSLVGGRGEKLFF
length: 14; V: TRBV28; D: .; J: TRBJ2-7; DNA: TGTGCCAGCACCGGGACCACACGCTCCTACGAGCAGTACTTC; CDR3: CASTGTTRSYEQYF
length: 14; V: TRBV7-8; D: .; J: TRBJ2-7; DNA: TGTGCCAGCAGCTTAGGACCCTATAAGGGCGAGCAGTACTTC; CDR3: CASSLGPYKGEQYF
length: 12; V: TRBV30; D: .; J: TRBJ1-4; DNA: TGTGCCTGGGACAGAACTAATGAAAAACTGTTTTTT; CDR3: CAWDRTNEKLFF
length: 15; V: TRBV6-1; D: TRBD1; J: TRBJ2-7; DNA: TGTGCCAGCAGTGAAGAGGCAGGGGGCGGCTACGAGCAGTACTTC; CDR3: CASSEEAGGGYEQYF
length: 16; V: TRBV9; D: TRBD2; J: TRBJ2-5; DNA: TGTGCCAGCAGCGATGCCCTAGCGGGAGGGCAAGAGACCCAGTACTTC; CDR3: CASSDALAGGQETQYF
length: 15; V: TRBV28; D: .; J: TRBJ2-3; DNA: TGTGCCAGCAGCCTCATAGGGGGGGCAACAGATACGCAGTATTTT; CDR3: CASSLIGGATDTQYF
length: 14; V: TRBV11-2; D: TRBD1; J: TRBJ1-1; DNA: TGTGCCAGCAGCTCCAACAGGGGAGACACTGAAGCTTTCTTT; CDR3: CASSSNRGDTEAFF
length: 12; V: TRBV7-8; D: .; J: TRBJ2-1; DNA: TGTGCCAGCAGCCTTAGCGTCAATGAGCAGTTCTTC; CDR3: CASSLSVNEQFF
length: 13; V: TRBV3-1/TRBV3-2; D: TRBD1; J: TRBJ1-6; DNA: TGTGCCAGCAGCCCGGACAGGGGTTCACCCCTCCACTTT; CDR3: CASSPDRGSPLHF
length: 11; V: TRBV19; D: .; J: TRBJ2-6; DNA: TGTGCCAGTAGTATGGCCCCTTGGGCGACTTTC; CDR3: CASSMAPWATF
length: 13; V: TRBV19; D: TRBD1; J: TRBJ1-2; DNA: TGTGCCAGTAGGACAGGGCGAAAGGATGGCTACACCTTC; CDR3: CASRTGRKDGYTF
length: 16; V: TRBV11-2; D: .; J: TRBJ2-5; DNA: TGTGCCAGCAGCTTAGTCCATGGGGGCCTTCAAGAGACCCAGTACTTC; CDR3: CASSLVHGGLQETQYF
length: 15; V: TRBV24-1; D: TRBD1; J: TRBJ2-1; DNA: TGTGCCACCAGTGAGTCGGGACAGGGCAACAATGAGCAGTTCTTC; CDR3: CATSESGQGNNEQFF
length: 14; V: TRBV5-6; D: TRBD1; J: TRBJ2-7; DNA: TGTGCCAGCAGCTCGCCGGGACAGGGCTACGAGCAGTACTTC; CDR3: CASSSPGQGYEQYF
length: 16; V: TRBV4-1; D: TRBD2; J: TRBJ2-3; DNA: TGCGCCAGCAGCCAAGAAACTAGCGGGGGGGCAGATACGCAGTATTTT; CDR3: CASSQETSGGADTQYF